The next 19 T cell receptor beta chains were all read from a single sample in a study of T cells in Graves' hyperthyroidism and ophthalmopathy. RNA transcripts yielded amplified TCR beta CDR3 regions. In the first-round RT-PCR of the TCR CDR3, the HTBI primer set was used. MiXCR, run by TCRdb on the multiplex PCR reads, gives a single entry per CDR3 protein. This table holds some 740,000 distinct CDR3 sequences, 14% found once. Sample: blood. The receptors originated from a woman younger than 30 with Graves' hyperthyroidism.

A remark on this clonotype: This may be a read error, as it is one base from a much larger clone. The rearrangement joins TRBV5-1 to TRBJ2-7; unclear D gene. Germline assignment: CDR1 SGHRS and CDR2 YFSETQ. The CDR3 extends over 15 amino acids. The CDR3 bases are TGCGCCAACAGCTTAAGCGAGTCCTCTGGGCACGAGCAGTACTTC. Protein sequence: CANSLSESSGHEQYF.

The CDR3 bases are TGCAGTGCTAGGGGATCAACCTACAATGAGCAGTTCTTC. This gives the protein CSARGSTYNEQFF. V is TRBV20-1 and J is TRBJ2-1; no clear D. V was shortened by 3 bases and J by 2 bases, with 8 bases between the two germline ends. In germline, CDR1 is DFQATT, CDR2 SNEGSKA (reference sequence). The CDR3 consists of 13 residues.

This clonotype was observed at least ten times. The gene calls are TRBV12-3 or TRBV12-4 and TRBJ2-1, with 10 bases matching TRBD2. The V gene end was trimmed by 5 bases and the J gene end by 3 bases; junction bases not matched to a gene: 7. The CDR3 consists of 16 residues. CDR3: CASSPASGSFYNEQFF. CDR3 coding DNA: TGTGCCAGCAGTCCGGCTAGCGGGAGTTTCTACAATGAGCAGTTCTTC.

This clonotype occurred a few times. The chain couples TRBV7-9 to TRBJ1-1; TRBD1 might be the D (5 bases). The CDR3 totals 15 residues. V dropped 4 bases and J dropped 1 base, with 13 bases sitting between them. Germline-derived CDR1 and CDR2 are SEHNR and FQNEAQ (reference sequence). The CDR3 sequence: CASSSHSTANTEAFF. CDR3 DNA sequence: TGTGCCAGCAGCTCACATTCGACAGCGAACACTGAAGCTTTCTTT. Based on the CDR3 plus reference TRBV7-9 and TRBJ1-1, the full variable domain is DTGVSQNPRHKITKRGQNVTFRCDPISEHNRLYWYRQTLGQGPEFLTYFQNEAQLEKSRLLSDRFSAERPKGSFSTLEIQRTEQGDSAMYLCASSSHSTANTEAFFGQGTRLTVV.

About this clonotype: It may be a read error: a sequence one base away is much more abundant. This chain links TRBV7-2 with TRBJ2-3; D tentatively reads TRBD1 or TRBD2 (5 bases each). The ends were cut back, 5 bases at V and 2 bases at J, with 14 bases in the middle. Germline V gene lookup returns CDR1 SGHTA and CDR2 FQGNSA. The CDR3 has 15 amino acids. As DNA, the CDR3 is TGTGCCAGCAGCCCTGGGACCAGGTCCACAGATACGCAGTATTTT. This codes for CASSPGTRSTDTQYF.

At least ten counts were recorded for this clonotype. The chain employs TRBV18 and TRBJ1-1; tentatively, D is TRBD1 (6 bases). Trimming left V 3 bases short and J 1 base short, with 12 bases between. The CDR3 loop spans 15 amino acids. Per the germline V gene, CDR1 is KGHSH and CDR2 is LQKENI. The CDR3 bases are TGTGCCAGCTCACCCACCAAGGGGGAGAACACTGAAGCTTTCTTT. It codes for CASSPTKGENTEAFF.

The CDR3 spells CASSMGTGFDEQFF. The CDR3 DNA is TGTGCCAGTAGTATGGGGACAGGGTTCGATGAGCAGTTCTTC. This rearrangement joins TRBV19 to TRBJ2-1; 9 nucleotides line up with TRBD1. Germline assignment: CDR1 LNHDA and CDR2 SQIVND (reference sequence). Unmatched junction bases numbered 5, after V lost 3 bases and J lost 8 bases. The CDR3 contains 14 residues.

This clonotype occurred a few times. The genes are TRBV12-3 or TRBV12-4 and TRBJ2-7; 7 nucleotides agree with TRBD2. The CDR3 runs 15 residues. The V and J ends lost 6 bases and 1 base, in that order; junction bases with no gene match: 9. CDR3 coding DNA: TGTGCCAGCAGCACCCGGGGGGAACCTTCCTACGAGCAGTACTTC. Translation gives CASSTRGEPSYEQYF.

This clonotype was detected only a few times. The chain combines TRBV30 with TRBJ2-1, with D perhaps matching TRBD1 or TRBD2 (5 bases each). Germline CDR1 is GTSNPN and CDR2 is SVGIG (reference sequence). This CDR3 spans 17 amino acids. Trimming removed 4 bases at V and 6 bases at J, with 25 bases between. CDR3 amino acids: CAWTLPQGPKRINEQFF. CDR3 in DNA: TGTGCCTGGACCCTACCGCAGGGACCCAAGAGAATCAATGAGCAGTTCTTC.

The V and J genes are TRBV6-9 and TRBJ2-7; tentative D call: TRBD2 (5 bases). Germline V CDR1 and CDR2: MNHGY, SVAAGI. The ends were cut back, 3 bases at V and 2 bases at J, with 14 bases in the middle. The CDR3 runs 15 residues. The CDR3 DNA reads TGTGCCAGCAGTTACAATGGGGAGCCACCCTACGAGCAGTACTTC. This gives the protein CASSYNGEPPYEQYF.

This clonotype was seen many times. The chain is built from TRBV28 and TRBJ2-7; D is undetermined. The length of the CDR3 is 13 residues. V was trimmed by 2 bases and J by 2 bases, leaving 7 bases between them. CDR1 is MDHEN and CDR2 is SYDVKM in the germline V gene. This CDR3 reads CASSLHQTYEQYF. Written as DNA, the CDR3 is TGTGCCAGCAGTTTACATCAAACCTACGAGCAGTACTTC. Combining the CDR3 with reference TRBV28 and TRBJ2-7 gives the whole variable domain DVKVTQSSRYLVKRTGEKVFLECVQDMDHENMFWYRQDPGLGLRLIYFSYDVKMKEKGDIPEGYSVSREKKERFSLILESASTNQTSMYLCASSLHQTYEQYFGPGTRLTVT.

The genes are TRBV20-1 and TRBJ2-7; a possible D gene is TRBD2 (6 bases). Germline CDR1 DFQATT, CDR2 SNEGSKA (reference sequence). The CDR3 sequence is 13 residues long. Trimming removed 6 bases at V and 2 bases at J, with 14 bases between. Written as DNA, the CDR3 is TGCAGTGCGGTCGGGGGTCTTACCTACGAGCAGTACTTC. Amino acids: CSAVGGLTYEQYF.

This clonotype was observed many times. The chain uses TRBV27 and TRBJ1-1; 8 bases are shared with TRBD1. CDR1 is MNHEY and CDR2 is SMNVEV in the germline V gene (reference sequence). CDR3 length: 14 residues. The trim removed 5 bases at V and 0 bases at J, leaving 2 bases unmatched. CDR3 sequence: CASSGDRLNTEAFF. DNA for the CDR3: TGTGCCAGCAGTGGGGACAGGTTGAACACTGAAGCTTTCTTT.

At least ten counts were recorded for this clonotype. J is TRBJ2-1 and V is TRBV7-6, with D perhaps TRBD2 (6 bases). There are 15 residues in the CDR3. CDR1 and CDR2 (germline): SGHVS, FNYEAQ. V dropped 5 bases and J dropped 7 bases, with 18 bases sitting between them. CDR3 sequence (DNA): TGTGCCAGCAGCGTAGGGGCCGGGACTCCTAATGAGCAGTTCTTC. Its protein product is CASSVGAGTPNEQFF.

This clonotype was detected many times. This rearrangement joins TRBV20-1 to TRBJ1-5; the D gene is possibly TRBD1 (6 bases). The CDR3 consists of 16 residues. CDR1 and CDR2 from the germline V gene are DFQATT and SNEGSKA (reference sequence). Trimming took off 8 bases at V and 5 bases at J, with 25 bases between the two ends. The CDR3 sequence: CSCRGAIQDHDQPQHF. The CDR3 coding sequence is TGCAGTTGCCGGGGGGCAATACAAGACCATGATCAGCCCCAGCATTTT.

This chain connects TRBV19 to TRBJ2-7, with D hard to call. Trimming pared 2 bases from V and 4 bases from J, leaving 15 bases between. This CDR3 comprises 15 residues. Looked up from germline, CDR1 is LNHDA and CDR2 is SQIVND (reference sequence). The CDR3 region is CASSIIDGLGYEQYF. DNA of the CDR3: TGTGCCAGTAGTATAATCGACGGGCTGGGGTACGAGCAGTACTTC.

About this clonotype itself: One base away lies a much larger clone, so this may be a sequencing read error. Likely a read error: the CDR3 ends without its conserved phenylalanine or tryptophan. The V and J genes are TRBV18 and TRBJ2-5, with D tentatively TRBD1 or TRBD2 (5 bases each). CDR1 is KGHSH, CDR2 LQKENI, per germline. This CDR3 has 14 residues. The V end lost 4 bases, the J end lost 1 base, and 10 bases lay between the germline ends. CDR3 loop: CASSRAGTQETQYL. DNA of the CDR3: TGTGCCAGCTCACGAGCAGGGACCCAAGAGACCCAGTACCTC.

This clonotype showed up many times. The chain combines TRBV3-1 with TRBJ1-1; the D gene is possibly TRBD1 (5 bases). Trimming cost V 4 bases and J 10 bases, with 16 bases left between them. Germline CDR1 reads LGHDT; CDR2 reads YNNKEL (reference sequence). This CDR3 has 13 residues. The CDR3 DNA is TGTGCCAGCAGCCCGAACCCCGGGGCAGGAGCTTTCTTT. It is translated as CASSPNPGAGAFF.

The genes are TRBV20-1 and TRBJ2-5; a possible D gene is TRBD1 (6 bases). Germline V gene sequence: CDR1 DFQATT, CDR2 SNEGSKA (reference sequence). V lost 0 bases and J lost 1, with 18 bases in between. This CDR3 region has 17 residues. CDR3 amino acids: CSARDPGTPVFQETQYF. In DNA, the CDR3 is TGCAGTGCTAGAGATCCCGGGACACCCGTTTTCCAAGAGACCCAGTACTTC.